This T cell receptor beta chain was identified during a study of neurological immune-mediated disorders. Documented time point: longitudinal time-point 2. The unsorted libraries originated from 2 million PBMCs kept at -80 C. Ten or more counts support this clonotype. The CDR3 totals 15 residues. Germline values: CDR1 SGHKS, CDR2 YYEKEE (reference sequence). V lost 4 bases to trimming and J lost 3 bases; unmatched junction nucleotides: 4. TCRdb called the 5' RACE reads again in MiXCR, with one record for every CDR3 protein. This repertoire shows about 80,000 distinct CDR3 sequences, around 6% found once; its top ten account for over 7%.

This sequence was found in an older woman with multiple sclerosis. The chain uses TRBV5-5 and TRBJ2-2; TRBD2 matches at 9 bases. What was sequenced was PBMCs. DNA for the CDR3: TGTGCCAGCAGCCGACTAGCGGAGTACACCGGGGAGCTGTTTTTT. Residues: CASSRLAEYTGELFF.